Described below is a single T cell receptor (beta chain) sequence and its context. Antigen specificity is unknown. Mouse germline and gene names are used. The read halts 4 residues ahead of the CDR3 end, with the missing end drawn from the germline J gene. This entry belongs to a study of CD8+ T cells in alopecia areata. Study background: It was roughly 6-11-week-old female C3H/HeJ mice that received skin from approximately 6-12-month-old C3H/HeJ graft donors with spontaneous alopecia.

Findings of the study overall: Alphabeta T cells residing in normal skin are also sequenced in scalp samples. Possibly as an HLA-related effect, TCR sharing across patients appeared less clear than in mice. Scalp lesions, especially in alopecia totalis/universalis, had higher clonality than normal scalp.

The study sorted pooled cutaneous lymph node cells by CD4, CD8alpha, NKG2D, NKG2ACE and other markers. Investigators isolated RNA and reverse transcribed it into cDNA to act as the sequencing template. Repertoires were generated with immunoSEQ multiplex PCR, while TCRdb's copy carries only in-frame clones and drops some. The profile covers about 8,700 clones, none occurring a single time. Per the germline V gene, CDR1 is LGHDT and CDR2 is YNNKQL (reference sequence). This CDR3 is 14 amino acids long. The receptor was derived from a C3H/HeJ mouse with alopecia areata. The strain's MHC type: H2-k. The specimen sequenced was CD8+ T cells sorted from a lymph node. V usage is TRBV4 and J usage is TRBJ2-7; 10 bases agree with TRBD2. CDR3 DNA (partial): TGTGCCAGCAGTCTCGACTGGGGGGCGTAT. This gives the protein CASSLDWGAY. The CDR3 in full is CASSLDWGAYEQYF.